This T cell receptor beta chain was sequenced during a study of cytomegalovirus exposure and HLA in healthy donors. This CDR3 has 17 amino acids. From germline, CDR1 is MNHEY and CDR2 SMNVEV (reference sequence). J was trimmed by 3 bases and V by 7 bases; bases with no gene match: 14. Generated by immunoSEQ multiplex PCR, the TCRdb table keeps only in-frame clones and is missing some. The sample lists roughly 48,000 clones; 80% to 90% were seen once. The sample taken for sequencing was PBMCs. V gene TRBV27 combines with J gene TRBJ2-1, with 8 positions matching TRBD1. This receptor was identified in a woman aged 25 to 39 in good health and CMV-seronegative. The CDR3 region has the DNA TGTGCCAGCAAGAAGGGACAGGATCCGCGGATCTACAATGAGCAGTTCTTC. It translates to CASKKGQDPRIYNEQFF.